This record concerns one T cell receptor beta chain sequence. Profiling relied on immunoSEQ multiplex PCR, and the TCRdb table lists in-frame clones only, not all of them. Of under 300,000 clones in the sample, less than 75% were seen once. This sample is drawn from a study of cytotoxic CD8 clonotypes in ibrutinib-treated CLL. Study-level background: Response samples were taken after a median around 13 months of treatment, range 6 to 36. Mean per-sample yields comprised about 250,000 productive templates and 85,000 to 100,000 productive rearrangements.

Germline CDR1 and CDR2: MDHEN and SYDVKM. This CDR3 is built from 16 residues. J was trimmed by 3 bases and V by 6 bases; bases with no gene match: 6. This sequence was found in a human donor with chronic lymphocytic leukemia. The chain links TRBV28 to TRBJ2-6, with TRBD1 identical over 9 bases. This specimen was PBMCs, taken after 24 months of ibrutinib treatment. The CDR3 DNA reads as TGTGCCAGCAGCGGGACAGGGAGGCTTGGGGCCAACGTCCTGACTTTC. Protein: CASSGTGRLGANVLTF.